This T cell receptor (beta chain) was recovered during a study of identical twins. General study findings and limits: Instead of following the same donors, the conclusions were based on cross-sectional statistical analysis.

Concerning this clonotype: Its antigen remains unknown.

Template switching created a universal primer site, and the cDNA included unique molecular identifiers. Via MiXCR, TCRdb re-called the 5' RACE reads, giving one row per CDR3 protein. The repertoire holds approximately 600,000 distinct CDR3 sequences, under 8.5% seen once, with less than 2% in the top ten. In germline, CDR1 is KGHSH, CDR2 LQKENI. V was clipped by 0 bases and J by 4 bases; unmatched bases: 9. This CDR3 has 19 amino acids. These records were also assigned to another study, of yellow fever vaccine responses in identical twins.

The rearrangement uses TRBV18 and TRBJ2-5, with 15 bases identical to TRBD2. Input material: PBMCs. The receptor comes from a woman between 18 and 30 years old in good health. Here the CDR3 reads CASSPPLGLAGGVGETQYF. The CDR3 DNA is TGTGCCAGCTCACCACCGTTGGGACTAGCGGGAGGAGTAGGAGAGACCCAGTACTTC.